The 20 T cell receptor beta chains presented below share a single source sample, sequenced in a study of T cells in Graves' hyperthyroidism and ophthalmopathy (dated by TCRdb to about 2019). The library was produced with multiplex PCR. The instrument given in TCRdb is Illumina HiSeq 2000. The TCR beta CDR3 regions were amplified from the RNA transcripts. For the first round of RT-PCR on the TCR CDR3, the HTBI primer set was used together with the Qiagen OneStep RT-PCR kit. TCRdb cleaned the public reads at Q25 with fastp, built clones with MiXCR and kept in-frame beta chains. Rows with one shared CDR3 protein collapse into an entry with the most common genes and DNA. Across this sample there are 700,000 or so distinct CDR3 sequences, with about a sixth seen only once. The ten largest clones take up around 8% of the sample. The sequencing sample was made of blood. Every receptor here comes from a man aged 18 to 29 with Graves' hyperthyroidism.

This clonotype occurred many times. The V and J genes are TRBV7-8 and TRBJ2-3, with D possibly matching TRBD2 (7 bases). Germline V gene sequence: CDR1 SGHVS, CDR2 FQNEAQ. The V end lost 5 bases, the J end lost 0 bases, and 21 bases lay between the germline ends. This CDR3 comprises 18 residues. The CDR3 sequence: CASSPRGGGAYSTDTQYF. The DNA of the CDR3 is TGTGCCAGCAGCCCACGAGGGGGAGGGGCGTATAGCACAGATACGCAGTATTTT.

This clonotype was counted a few times. J is TRBJ2-4 and V is TRBV7-8; no firm D call. Per germline, CDR1 SGHVS and CDR2 FQNEAQ. V was shortened by 3 bases and J by 7 bases, with 16 bases between the two germline ends. The CDR3 is made up of 15 amino acids. The CDR3 sequence is CASSFTLLGGNIQYF. In nucleotides, the CDR3 is TGTGCCAGCAGCTTCACACTGCTCGGTGGGAACATTCAGTACTTC. Full variable domain (outside the CDR3, taken from reference TRBV7-8 and TRBJ2-4): GAGVSQSPRYKVAKRGQDVALRCDPISGHVSLFWYQQALGQGPEFLTYFQNEAQLDKSGLPSDRFFAERPEGSVSTLKIQRTQQEDSAVYLCASSFTLLGGNIQYFGAGTRLSVL.

This clonotype occurred many times. This rearrangement joins TRBV28 to TRBJ1-2; D remains ambiguous. Per germline, CDR1 MDHEN and CDR2 SYDVKM. Trimming stripped 3 bases from V and 6 bases from J, with 5 bases between. The CDR3 is 11 amino acids. CDR3 sequence: CASSFGDGYTF. DNA of the CDR3: TGTGCCAGCAGTTTTGGGGATGGCTACACCTTC.

In its sample, this clonotype was seen many times. The chain combines TRBV29-1 with TRBJ2-7; 10 bases are shared with TRBD1. Germline V gene sequence: CDR1 SQVTM, CDR2 ANQGSEA. With 1 base clipped from V and 6 bases from J, the junction kept 3 bases outside the gene matches. The CDR3 is made up of 13 amino acids. This CDR3 is CSVEVGQGFEQYF. For the CDR3, the DNA is TGCAGCGTTGAAGTGGGACAGGGGTTCGAGCAGTACTTC.

This clonotype was found many times. A much more abundant neighbour one base away suggests this may be a read error. This chain links TRBV6-4 with TRBJ2-1; possible D gene TRBD2, 5 bases. Looked up from germline, CDR1 is MRHNA and CDR2 is SNTAGT. The CDR3 is made up of 15 amino acids. With 5 bases removed from V and 0 bases from J, the gap between germline ends came to 11 bases. The CDR3: CASSLEAGSYNEQFF. The CDR3 DNA reads TGTGCCAGCAGTTTAGAGGCGGGCTCCTACAATGAGCAGTTCTTC.

This clonotype was found many times. J is TRBJ2-3 and V is TRBV28; D gene ambiguous. This CDR3 comprises 14 residues. The germline V gene encodes CDR1 MDHEN and CDR2 SYDVKM. Trimming left V 5 bases short and J 0 bases short, with 9 bases between. CDR3 nucleotides: TGTGCCAGCAGTAGGACCCTTAGCACAGATACGCAGTATTTT. This encodes CASSRTLSTDTQYF.

This clonotype was counted ten times or more. In DNA, the CDR3 is TGTGCCAGCAGCCGGGACCCGGCGAGGGACGAGCAGTACTTC. Translating it yields CASSRDPARDEQYF. The rearrangement joins TRBV14 to TRBJ2-7, with D perhaps given as TRBD1 or TRBD2 (5 bases each). This CDR3 region has 14 residues. Germline lookup yields CDR1 SGHDN and CDR2 FVKESK. V was cut by 4 bases and J by 5 bases, with 15 bases left in between.

This clonotype was seen many times. This chain uses TRBV28 with TRBJ1-4, with D hard to call. The length of the CDR3 is 15 residues. Germline values: CDR1 MDHEN, CDR2 SYDVKM. V was pared by 6 bases and J by 4 bases, with 15 bases between. The CDR3 DNA is TGTGCCAGCAGCATCGGGTGGGCTTATAATGAAAAACTGTTTTTT. It encodes CASSIGWAYNEKLFF.

This sequence joins TRBV25-1 and TRBJ2-7; tentatively, D is TRBD1 (6 bases). Per the germline V gene, CDR1 is MGHDK and CDR2 is SYGVNS. The length of the CDR3 is 14 residues. V was cut by 2 bases and J by 6 bases, with 14 bases left in between. The CDR3 loop reads CASSEGGGFPEQYF. In DNA, the CDR3 is TGTGCCAGCAGTGAAGGGGGCGGCTTCCCCGAGCAGTACTTC.

The rearrangement joins TRBV14 to TRBJ2-1, with TRBD1 matching over 12 bases. From germline, CDR1 is SGHDN and CDR2 FVKESK. V shed 5 bases and J 5 bases; nucleotides not matched to a gene: 19. The CDR3 is 20 residues long. The CDR3 nucleotides read TGTGCCAGCAGCGCAAGGGACAGGGGGCGCAGCGGGAGCCCCCACAATGAGCAGTTCTTC. Residues: CASSARDRGRSGSPHNEQFF.

There are a few counts of this clonotype. The chain couples TRBV19 to TRBJ2-5; D remains unclear. V lost 1 base and J lost 3, with 6 bases in between. This CDR3 is built from 13 residues. Germline lookup yields CDR1 LNHDA and CDR2 SQIVND (reference sequence). The CDR3 region has the DNA TGTGCCAGTAGTATAGTTGGCGAAGAGACCCAGTACTTC. It codes for CASSIVGEETQYF.

The J gene is TRBJ2-1, the V gene TRBV28, with 9 nucleotides matching TRBD2. Germline V CDR1 and CDR2: MDHEN, SYDVKM. This CDR3 region has 16 residues. With V trimmed by 6 bases and J by 7 bases, 13 bases remained unmatched. CDR3 coding DNA: TGTGCCAGCAGCCTTGGGTCTAGCGGGACTCGGAATGAGCAGTTCTTC. Translated, it gives CASSLGSSGTRNEQFF.

This clonotype turned up a few times. The rearrangement uses TRBV14 and TRBJ2-7, with TRBD2 matching 10 bases. There are 17 residues in the CDR3. V shed 4 bases, J shed 7 bases, and the junction held 16 bases outside the gene matches. Germline values: CDR1 SGHDN, CDR2 FVKESK. CDR3 region: CASSPWASGRMIEEQYF. CDR3 DNA sequence: TGTGCCAGCAGCCCATGGGCTAGCGGGAGAATGATAGAGGAGCAGTACTTC.

The chain has TRBV6-1 and TRBJ1-3; D call uncertain. Trimming left V 6 bases short and J 5 bases short, with 8 bases between. Germline V gene data show CDR1 as MNHNS and CDR2 as SASEGT. This CDR3 is built from 12 residues. In DNA, the CDR3 is TGTGCCAGCAGCCCGGGCAGAAACACCATATATTTT. Translation: CASSPGRNTIYF.

In its sample, this clonotype was seen a few times. The chain uses TRBV24-1 and TRBJ2-5; 12 positions agree with TRBD2. Germline-derived CDR1 and CDR2 are KGHDR and SFDVKD. The junction had 3 bases not matched to a gene; V was cut back by 3 bases and J by 2 bases. The CDR3 loop spans 16 amino acids. CDR3 region: CATSDEGLAGQETQYF. The CDR3 DNA follows: TGTGCCACCAGTGATGAAGGACTAGCGGGACAAGAGACCCAGTACTTC.

This clonotype was counted only a few times. This rearrangement joins TRBV10-3 to TRBJ2-5, with 11 bases fitting TRBD2. There are 13 residues in the CDR3. Looked up from germline, CDR1 is ENHRY and CDR2 is SYGVKD. V shed 6 bases and J 5 bases; nucleotides not matched to a gene: 2. The DNA for the CDR3 is TGTGCCATCAGCCTAGCGGGAGGCGAGACCCAGTACTTC. Translating it yields CAISLAGGETQYF.

The chain employs TRBV2 and TRBJ1-2; TRBD1 aligns across 9 bases. The CDR3 length is 13 residues. The germline V gene encodes CDR1 SNHLY and CDR2 FYNNEI. The trim removed 10 bases at V and 8 bases at J, leaving 11 bases unmatched. The CDR3 bases are TGTGCCAACAAAAGACAGGGGGTTAGCGGCTACACCTTC. It specifies CANKRQGVSGYTF.

For this clonotype: This sequence may be a read error, since a much larger clone differs from it by one base. The chain uses TRBV28 and TRBJ2-3; D possibly matches TRBD1 or TRBD2 (5 bases each). CDR1 MDHEN and CDR2 SYDVKM come from the germline V gene. The length of the CDR3 is 18 residues. In DNA, the CDR3 is TGTACCAGCAGTTTAGGGGCAACTAGAGCGGATTTGACAGATACGCAGTATTTT. Its translation: CTSSLGATRADLTDTQYF. Drawing the rest from reference TRBV28 and TRBJ2-3, the complete variable domain is DVKVTQSSRYLVKRTGEKVFLECVQDMDHENMFWYRQDPGLGLRLIYFSYDVKMKEKGDIPEGYSVSREKKERFSLILESASTNQTSMYLCTSSLGATRADLTDTQYFGPGTRLTVL.

The table lists this clonotype with many counts. The rearrangement links TRBV10-3 to TRBJ2-5, with D perhaps TRBD2 (5 bases). This CDR3 spans 13 amino acids. Germline CDR1 reads ENHRY; CDR2 reads SYGVKD. With 10 bases removed from V and 1 base from J, the gap between germline ends came to 13 bases. The CDR3 DNA follows: TGTGCCACATCATGGAGGACCCAAGAGACCCAGTACTTC. It yields the protein CATSWRTQETQYF.

This clonotype appeared many times. This chain joins TRBV11-2 and TRBJ2-1, with a possible D match to TRBD2 (6 bases). V was shortened by 4 bases and J by 4 bases, with 14 bases between the two germline ends. CDR3 size: 15 residues. The germline gives CDR1 SGHAT, CDR2 FQNNGV. In DNA, the CDR3 is TGTGCCAGCAGCTCCCCCTTCGGGAGATACAATGAGCAGTTCTTC. Its protein is CASSSPFGRYNEQFF. The full variable domain, with the rest looked up from reference TRBV11-2 and TRBJ2-1, is EAGVAQSPRYKIIEKRQSVAFWCNPISGHATLYWYQQILGQGPKLLIQFQNNGVVDDSQLPKDRFSAERLKGVDSTLKIQPAKLEDSAVYLCASSSPFGRYNEQFFGPGTRLTVL.